Listed below are T cell receptor beta chains from one sample, sequenced in a study of T cells after yellow fever vaccination. TCRdb re-called the 5' RACE reads with MiXCR, one entry per CDR3 protein. Of 300,000 or so distinct CDR3 sequences listed, 13% are singletons. Sequenced material: CD4+ T cells sorted from PBMCs, taken 45 days after the yellow fever booster vaccination. Receptor source: a young man who received the YFV17D yellow fever vaccine. Each CDR3 is given with its conserved first and last residue. The D gene is left open where the match is weak. Expanded clones get a size class; other rows say once, few or many, or leave the size out.

CDR3 protein | CDR3 DNA | J gene | D gene | clone size | V gene
CASRGGVYSSYNEQFF | TGTGCCAGCAGGGGGGGGGTTTACAGCTCCTACAATGAGCAGTTCTTC | TRBJ2-1 | TRBD2 | NA | TRBV6-2/TRBV6-3
CASSLLRDTEAFF | TGTGCCAGCAGCTTACTCCGGGACACTGAAGCTTTCTTT | TRBJ1-1 | NA | NA | TRBV7-2
CSVAGASYEQYF | TGCAGCGTTGCTGGGGCGTCCTACGAGCAGTACTTC | TRBJ2-7 | NA | many | TRBV29-1
CASSYVRPPETQYF | TGTGCCAGCAGTTATGTCAGGCCGCCGGAGACCCAGTACTTC | TRBJ2-5 | NA | NA | TRBV6-5
CSVDPGTPTSGTDTQYF | TGCAGCGTTGACCCCGGGACACCGACTAGCGGAACAGATACGCAGTATTTT | TRBJ2-3 | TRBD2 | many | TRBV29-1
CASSESNSNQPQHF | TGCGCCAGCAGTGAGTCGAATAGCAATCAGCCCCAGCATTTT | TRBJ1-5 | NA | NA | TRBV10-1
CASSPIGGSTRNEQFF | TGTGCCAGCAGCCCCATAGGCGGGAGTACTCGGAATGAGCAGTTCTTC | TRBJ2-1 | TRBD2 | NA | TRBV6-1
CASSPMVAGDEQYF | TGTGCCAGCTCACCTATGGTAGCGGGAGACGAGCAGTACTTC | TRBJ2-7 | TRBD2 | NA | TRBV18
CSAREGRGSDEQYF | TGCAGTGCTAGAGAAGGCAGGGGGTCCGACGAGCAGTACTTC | TRBJ2-7 | TRBD1 | many | TRBV20-1
CASSFMLLMGNNEQFF | TGTGCCAGCAGTTTCATGTTGCTAATGGGGAACAATGAGCAGTTCTTC | TRBJ2-1 | NA | NA | TRBV27
CAWSVFAGLRYF | TGTGCCTGGAGTGTATTTGCCGGTTTGAGGTACTTC | TRBJ2-5 | NA | NA | TRBV30
CASLKGSYEQYF | TGTGCCAGCCTAAAGGGGTCCTACGAGCAGTACTTC | TRBJ2-7 | NA | NA | TRBV12-3/TRBV12-4
CASSRGQGGTDTQYF | TGCGCCAGCAGCCGCGGACAGGGGGGCACAGATACGCAGTATTTT | TRBJ2-3 | TRBD1 | NA | TRBV5-1
CSALTGGILQPQHF | TGCAGTGCCCTGACAGGGGGCATTCTTCAGCCCCAGCATTTT | TRBJ1-5 | TRBD1 | NA | TRBV20-1
CASKPYGSGELFF | TGTGCCAGCAAACCCTACGGCTCAGGGGAGCTGTTTTTT | TRBJ2-2 | NA | many | TRBV6-2/TRBV6-3
CASGLAGGPDGEQYF | TGCGCCAGCGGGCTAGCGGGAGGGCCGGATGGCGAGCAGTACTTC | TRBJ2-7 | TRBD2 | NA | TRBV10-2
CASRNRGRVTDTQYF | TGTGCCAGCAGGAACAGGGGGCGAGTAACAGATACGCAGTATTTT | TRBJ2-3 | TRBD1 | many | TRBV6-1
CASSLVLQGHNEQFF | TGCGCCAGCAGCTTGGTGCTACAGGGGCACAATGAGCAGTTCTTC | TRBJ2-1 | TRBD1 | few | TRBV5-1
CASSSWTGKYEQYF | TGTGCCAGCAGTTCCTGGACAGGGAAGTACGAGCAGTACTTC | TRBJ2-7 | TRBD1 | few | TRBV6-2/TRBV6-3
CASSILTGTGELFF | TGTGCCAGCAGCATTCTTACGGGGACCGGGGAGCTGTTTTTT | TRBJ2-2 | NA | NA | TRBV7-7
CASSLVGNGQPQHF | TGCGCCAGCAGCTTGGTGGGGAACGGACAGCCCCAGCATTTT | TRBJ1-5 | NA | NA | TRBV5-1
CSVQERGTYNEQFF | TGCAGCGTCCAAGAGCGGGGTACCTACAATGAGCAGTTCTTC | TRBJ2-1 | TRBD2 | NA | TRBV29-1
CSVVWAANQPQHF | TGCAGCGTTGTATGGGCAGCAAATCAGCCCCAGCATTTT | TRBJ1-5 | NA | many | TRBV29-1
CASSVSAVNTGELFF | TGTGCCAGCAGCGTATCAGCGGTAAATACCGGGGAGCTGTTTTTT | TRBJ2-2 | NA | NA | TRBV9
CASSETGMSTDTQYF | TGTGCCAGCAGCGAGACAGGGATGAGCACAGATACGCAGTATTTT | TRBJ2-3 | TRBD1 | few | TRBV12-3/TRBV12-4
CASLPGGGGNTEAFF | TGCGCCTCGCTTCCAGGGGGCGGTGGGAACACTGAAGCTTTCTTT | TRBJ1-1 | TRBD1 | NA | TRBV5-1
CASRYRPANSYEQYF | TGTGCCAGCAGGTACAGACCCGCCAACTCCTACGAGCAGTACTTC | TRBJ2-7 | NA | NA | TRBV2
CASSLGQGEAQFF | TGTGCCAGCAGTTTAGGGCAGGGCGAGGCTCAGTTCTTC | TRBJ2-1 | NA | few | TRBV12-3/TRBV12-4
CSARDRFSGQVEMTQYF | TGCAGTGCTAGAGATCGATTTTCTGGACAGGTTGAAATGACCCAGTACTTC | TRBJ2-5 | TRBD1 | NA | TRBV20-1
CASSSTWGAYEQYF | TGTGCCAGCAGTTCTACATGGGGCGCCTACGAGCAGTACTTC | TRBJ2-7 | NA | few | TRBV6-5
CASTDQGAYEQYF | TGCGCCAGTACGGACCAGGGGGCCTACGAGCAGTACTTC | TRBJ2-7 | TRBD1 | NA | TRBV5-1
CASSLSENNEQFF | TGCGCCAGCAGCCTTAGCGAGAACAATGAGCAGTTCTTC | TRBJ2-1 | NA | few | TRBV5-1
CASSPGTNLFWYF | TGTGCCAGCAGTCCCGGGACAAACCTGTTCTGGTACTTC | TRBJ2-7 | NA | few | TRBV27
CASSSSGGGNNSPLHF | TGTGCCAGCAGCAGTTCCGGTGGAGGGAATAATTCACCCCTCCACTTT | TRBJ1-6 | NA | few | TRBV7-9
CRRARTGTYEQYF | TGCAGGCGCGCCCGGACAGGGACCTACGAGCAGTACTTC | TRBJ2-7 | TRBD1 | few | TRBV20-1
CSVEGDYQRNYGYTF | TGCAGCGTTGAAGGCGACTACCAGCGGAACTATGGCTACACCTTC | TRBJ1-2 | NA | many | TRBV29-1
CSARTSSYNEQFF | TGCAGCGCCCGGACTAGCTCCTACAATGAGCAGTTCTTC | TRBJ2-1 | TRBD2 | NA | TRBV29-1
CAWSEKTGPILYEQYF | TGTGCCTGGAGTGAGAAGACCGGACCGATACTCTACGAGCAGTACTTC | TRBJ2-7 | NA | NA | TRBV30
CSAGSGYEQYF | TGCAGTGCTGGCTCGGGCTACGAGCAGTACTTC | TRBJ2-7 | NA | few | TRBV20-1
CASSLGVVGAFF | TGTGCCAGCAGCTTAGGGGTTGTTGGAGCTTTCTTT | TRBJ1-1 | NA | few | TRBV7-2
CASSLPQTSGSSDTQYF | TGTGCCAGCAGCTTACCTCAGACTAGCGGGAGTTCAGATACGCAGTATTTT | TRBJ2-3 | TRBD2 | few | TRBV7-3
CASSQDAAGSYNEQFF | TGTGCCAGCAGCCAAGATGCGGCGGGTTCGTACAATGAGCAGTTCTTC | TRBJ2-1 | NA | few | TRBV4-2
CASSVGLEQIYNEQFF | TGTGCCAGCAGCGTGGGGCTAGAGCAAATCTACAATGAGCAGTTCTTC | TRBJ2-1 | NA | NA | TRBV9
CASSSSGTGSGNTIYF | TGCGCCAGCAGCTCTTCCGGGACAGGGTCTGGAAACACCATATATTTT | TRBJ1-3 | TRBD1 | few | TRBV5-1
CASSQHGRTDTQYF | TGCGCCAGCAGCCAACATGGGCGCACAGATACGCAGTATTTT | TRBJ2-3 | NA | NA | TRBV4-1
CATSGDTGELFF | TGTGCCACCAGTGGGGACACCGGGGAGCTGTTTTTT | TRBJ2-2 | NA | NA | TRBV24-1
CASSFGLAGGPKDTQYF | TGTGCCAGCAGCTTCGGACTAGCGGGAGGGCCAAAAGATACGCAGTATTTT | TRBJ2-3 | TRBD2 | few | TRBV7-6
CSAKRPDPVDTQYF | TGCAGTGCAAAGCGCCCTGACCCTGTTGATACGCAGTATTTT | TRBJ2-3 | NA | few | TRBV20-1
CASSLSPSPTSVKIYEQYF | TGTGCCAGCAGCTTATCCCCGAGTCCCACCTCCGTTAAGATCTACGAGCAGTACTTC | TRBJ2-7 | NA | many | TRBV7-2
CASSLDRDRGSDEQYF | TGTGCCAGCAGCTTAGACCGGGACAGGGGGAGCGACGAGCAGTACTTC | TRBJ2-7 | TRBD1 | few | TRBV7-9
CAWSPKRTYEQYF | TGTGCCTGGAGCCCGAAGAGAACGTACGAGCAGTACTTC | TRBJ2-7 | NA | NA | TRBV30
CASSYLGGYGYTF | TGTGCCAGCAGTTACCTGGGGGGCTATGGCTACACCTTC | TRBJ1-2 | NA | few | TRBV6-5
CASSLVREVTDTQYF | TGCGCCAGCAGCTTGGTGCGGGAGGTCACAGATACGCAGTATTTT | TRBJ2-3 | TRBD2 | NA | TRBV5-1
CASSQGVLVSGSSGRNTGELFF | TGCGCCAGCAGCCAAGGTGTACTCGTTAGCGGCTCTAGCGGGAGGAACACCGGGGAGCTGTTTTTT | TRBJ2-2 | TRBD2 | few | TRBV4-1
CASSRNSGTSGGELFF | TGCGCCAGCAGCCGTAATTCCGGGACTAGCGGCGGGGAGCTGTTTTTT | TRBJ2-2 | TRBD2 | few | TRBV5-1
CASSFFSSAGRVKETQYF | TGTGCCAGCAGTTTTTTCTCCTCTGCAGGGAGGGTGAAAGAGACCCAGTACTTC | TRBJ2-5 | TRBD2 | NA | TRBV27
CASSLGATGRLTDTQYF | TGCGCCAGCAGCTTGGGGGCGACGGGGCGGCTCACAGATACGCAGTATTTT | TRBJ2-3 | NA | NA | TRBV5-1
CASSLVEEGNVLTF | TGTGCCAGCAGCTTGGTGGAGGAGGGCAACGTCCTGACTTTC | TRBJ2-6 | NA | few | TRBV5-6
CASSHTGGQTGELFF | TGTGCCAGCAGCCACACAGGGGGGCAGACCGGGGAGCTGTTTTTT | TRBJ2-2 | TRBD1 | NA | TRBV11-2